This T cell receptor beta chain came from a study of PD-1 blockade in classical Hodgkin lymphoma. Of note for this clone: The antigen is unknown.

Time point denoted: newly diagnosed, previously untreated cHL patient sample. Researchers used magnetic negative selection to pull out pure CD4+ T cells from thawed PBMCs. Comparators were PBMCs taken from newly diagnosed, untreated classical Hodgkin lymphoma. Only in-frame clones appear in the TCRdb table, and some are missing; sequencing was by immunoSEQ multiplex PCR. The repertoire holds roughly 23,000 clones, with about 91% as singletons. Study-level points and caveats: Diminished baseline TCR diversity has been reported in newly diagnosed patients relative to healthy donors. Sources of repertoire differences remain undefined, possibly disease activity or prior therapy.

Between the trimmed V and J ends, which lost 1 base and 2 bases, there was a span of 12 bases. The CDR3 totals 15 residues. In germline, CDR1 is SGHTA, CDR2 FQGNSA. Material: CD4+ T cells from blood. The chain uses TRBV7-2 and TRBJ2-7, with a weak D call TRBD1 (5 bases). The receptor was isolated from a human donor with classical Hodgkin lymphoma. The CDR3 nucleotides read TGTGCCAGCAGCTTAGACCAGGGTTTTGCCTACGAGCAGTACTTC. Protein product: CASSLDQGFAYEQYF. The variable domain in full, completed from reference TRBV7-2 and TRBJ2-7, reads GAGVSQSPSNKVTEKGKDVELRCDPISGHTALYWYRQSLGQGLEFLIYFQGNSAPDKSGLPSDRFSAERTGGSVSTLTIQRTQQEDSAVYLCASSLDQGFAYEQYFGPGTRLTVT.